Sequencing of this TCR beta chain was carried out in a study of cytomegalovirus exposure and HLA in healthy donors (dated by TCRdb to about 2017). Some background on the complete study: According to an earlier analysis of 450 to 650 of the donors, about 180 million T cells yielded 117 million unique TCR beta sequences and less than 300 Gb of sequence data. An early release covering 550 to 700 HLA-typed donors comprised 250 to 350 gigabases of sequencing data and tens of millions of unique TCR sequences. Of the 300 to 450 genotyped donors, 75% to 85% were placed in the genetic ancestry cluster associated with self-reported Caucasian donors. The study aimed to test whether cataloging public T cell receptors could reveal signatures of past pathogen exposure. The study profiled the T cell repertoires of 500 to 800 subjects by immunosequencing and related them to cytomegalovirus serostatus. Along with the approximately 670-subject first cohort, a separate validation cohort of roughly 110 different subjects was used. The study combined high-throughput TCR immunosequencing, statistical association of individual TCRs with disease status, and machine learning to predict cytomegalovirus infection status. A later analysis re-analyzed previously published TCR beta repertoires from approximately 700 donors and added high-resolution HLA genotyping to study TCR occurrence patterns. Rather than drawing on any new phenotypic data, the later analysis identified candidate immune exposures from TCR beta sequences and the way those sequences occurred across donors. An earlier analysis of fewer than 750 of the donors used high-throughput TCR beta sequencing to judge whether each TCR beta V gene segment behaved as functional or pseudogenic. Donor age, sex, ethnicity and CMV serostatus were collected together with the repertoire data. A later genetic analysis took genome-wide SNP genotypes for about 55% of the roughly 700 donors and used that subset as a discovery cohort. Every discovery cohort repertoire had been produced on one sequencing platform. HLA typing covered class I and class II loci at four-digit resolution. Typing coverage varied by locus: roughly 629-640 donors for A, B, C, DRB1 and DQB1; approximately 500 for DQA1; around 570 for DPA1; approximately 450 for DPB1. Four or five DR-DQ haplotypes were handled as single units for association and clustering, since linkage in the cohort was strong. Across around 400 genotyped donors of the cohort, an average of roughly 230,000 unique TCR beta nucleotide sequences per donor were sequenced, and roughly a sixth of those sequences were non-productive. Overall study outcomes, separate from this receptor: Some IMGT-functional V segments, including TRBV6-2 and TRBV6-3, could not be told apart with the 87-base-pair reads, so those segments were excluded. Linkage disequilibrium might explain the correlated functional status among segregating V segments, but an unknown experimental factor could not be ruled out. The classifier was reported to diagnose cytomegalovirus status with high specificity and sensitivity in both the original cohort and the validation cohort. According to a later genetic analysis, donors in an Asian-associated ancestry cluster had fewer N-insertions in productive TCRs than the approximately 650-donor mean. In an earlier analysis of about 550 of the donors, most TCR beta V segments were observed in productive rearrangements about 90% or about 30% of the time, broadly matching IMGT annotations. The authors suggested that the approach could potentially be generalized to other disease states and immunological phenotypes. Several of the top co-occurrence clusters appeared to be linked to parvovirus B19, influenza, CMV and Epstein-Barr virus, according to a later analysis. This cohort had only TCR beta chains sequenced, and the lack of alpha or paired-chain data limited which features could be detected. A total of 164 TCR beta chains were listed by the study as associated with cytomegalovirus. For the cohort, immune exposure information was limited to CMV serostatus. Roughly uniform sequencing depth across donors was assumed in presence/absence analyses, although this assumption may not hold. Because some donors lacked HLA typing at each locus, the association tests relied only on the typed subset. Because counts were too low, seventeen rarely observed V segments, including chromosome 9 orphons, were excluded from the earlier analysis of several hundred of the donors. In a later analysis, TCR association rates were found to vary across HLA loci, with the most associated TCRs seen for DRB1 alleles and the fewest for HLA-C alleles. According to a later analysis, most CMV-associated TCR beta chains appeared to be HLA-restricted, and the HLA associations seemed to be driven largely by CMV exposure. A few of the identified cytomegalovirus-associated TCR beta chains were confirmed in vitro to be specific for cytomegalovirus antigens. Most TCR sequences were observed very rarely across donors, whereas some public TCRs were present in many individuals. A later analysis found that HLA-associated TCR beta chains were more clonally expanded and had lower generation probabilities than equally common non-associated chains. Strong co-occurrence of HLA alleles, especially DR and DQ, made assigning TCR associations to individual alleles difficult. In a later genetic analysis, a missense DCLRE1C variant was associated with V-gene and J-gene trimming of TCR beta chains, and the association was replicated in an independent cohort. The sequencing pipeline was judged likely to have produced a cluster of highly shared sequence variants as a technical artifact. A further reported finding was that TCR beta sequences accurately predicted the HLA-A and HLA-B alleles for most subjects in the first cohort. A later analysis associated 15,000 to 20,000 TCR beta sequences with specific HLA alleles at a false discovery rate of 0.05.

The cohort was made up of 666 healthy bone marrow donors. At the time of sampling, every cohort member was nominally healthy, though immune exposures that went unrecorded were likely present. The donor was CMV seronegative and belonged to the group of several hundred seronegative cohort members. A peripheral blood sample was provided by each donor, and peripheral blood mononuclear cells were used for TCR beta sequencing. Genomic DNA was extracted from the blood cell samples with the Qiagen DNeasy Blood Extraction Kit. With regard to this clone: This receptor's antigen is unknown. The sample holds no much larger clone one base away, and base qualities are not on file.

The library was generated by the immunoSEQ multiplex PCR assay. For the multiplex PCR, a mixture combining 60 forward primers for TCR Vbeta segments and 13 reverse primers for TCR Jbeta segments was used. The CDR3 region of rearranged TCR beta genes was amplified from genomic DNA with a multiplex PCR assay. On the Illumina HiSeq System, the amplified TCR beta libraries were sequenced as 87-base-pair reads. As for the original processing: A later analysis counted tens of millions of unique TCR beta chains across the 650 to 700 repertoires, and 9.5 million to 11 million of these chains were shared by at least two donors. A nearest-neighbor algorithm error-corrected the raw reads and collapsed the reads into unique sequences, merging closely related sequences to remove PCR and sequencing errors. Alignment of CDR3 sequences to IMGT reference sequences was used to assign V, D and J gene segments. For a sequence to be retained, a match of at least six nucleotides to both a V gene segment and a J gene segment was required. A rearrangement counted as productive if the CDR3 had no stop codons and remained in frame with V and J, and every other rearrangement counted as non-productive. CDR3 was defined by IMGT convention, running from the second conserved V-encoded cysteine to the conserved J-encoded phenylalanine. In an earlier analysis of some 550 of the donors, sequences lacking an unambiguous match to a single V gene segment were excluded. An earlier analysis of 587 of the donors called V segments functional above 56.7% productive rearrangements and segregating when the between-donor standard deviation exceeded 5%. A statistical classification framework was developed to diagnose cytomegalovirus status using the catalog of TCR beta chain sequences. A later analysis assigned V and J genes by comparing TCR nucleotide sequences with IMGT/GENE-DB human TR gene sequences. A later analysis assigned CDR3 sequences and most-parsimonious VDJ recombination scenarios with the TCRdist pipeline. A later analysis defined each TCR beta chain by its CDR3 amino acid sequence plus V-gene family, and excluded reads lacking a unique V-gene family. In a later analysis, several hundred highly shared, low-generation-probability nucleotide sequences were removed to address suspected cross-contamination and a sequencing artifact. In a later analysis, a clonal expansion index was calculated for each public chain from normalized within-repertoire ranks of inferred template counts. Generation probabilities in a later analysis came from a VDJ recombination model fitted to out-of-frame rearrangements, and those results were checked against IGoR. A later analysis scored TCR-TCR, TCR-HLA and TCR-CMV co-occurrence with hypergeometric tests, applying a repertoire-size bias correction to TCR pairs. In a later analysis, false discovery rates were estimated by permuting HLA or CMV assignments 20 times. A later analysis grouped co-occurring TCRs with DBSCAN, adding TCRdist sequence similarity when clustering within HLA-allele-positive subsets. For co-occurrence clustering, repertoires with fewer than 30,000 or more than 120,000 public chains were excluded, along with roughly 5 repertoires with anomalous nucleotide sharing. What TCRdb holds here is the immuneACCESS table cut down to in-frame rearrangements. Part of the clones is not present; checked against another copy, under half of the missing clones reflect an unresolved V gene, and the others are unexplained. V, J and clone size are those of that table, while D and trimming were read from the DNA. The sample profile shows over 150,000 clones; around 80% of them were found once. Together, the top ten hold 2% to 2.5% of the sample.

For CDR1 and CDR2, the germline V gene lists SNHLY and FYNNEI. Its CDR3 holds 17 amino acids, cysteine through phenylalanine. The only DNA kept is the CDR3, 51 bases in frame from the first base. Trimming takes 10 bases off V and 3 bases off J; junction bases not matched to a gene: 11. The sequenced sample consisted of PBMCs. This receptor was identified in a male donor in good health and CMV-seronegative. The rearranged segments are TRBV2 and TRBJ2-1, with TRBD2 matching 14 junction bases. The CDR3 protein: CANGLAGGRRFYNEQFF. The nucleotide sequence is TGTGCCAATGGACTAGCGGGGGGCCGCCGCTTCTACAATGAGCAGTTCTTC.